These 3 T cell receptor beta chains were all obtained from the same sample, sequenced in a study of blood T cells in healthy people across ages. The second PCR ran 7 to 11 cycles with a sample-barcoded 5' primer and J-beta primers. TCRdb fed the 5' RACE reads into MiXCR, producing one record per CDR3 protein. The sample consists of over a million distinct CDR3 sequences, 55% to 75% of them appearing once. Sequenced input: blood. All receptors derive from a man aged 18 to 30 in good health.

This chain joins TRBV4-2 and TRBJ2-2, with D tentatively TRBD1 (6 bases). CDR1 and CDR2 (germline): LGHNA, YNFKEQ. Trimming removed 5 bases from V and 2 bases from J, with 12 bases in between. CDR3 length: 15 amino acids. The CDR3, as DNA: TGTGCCAGCAGCGAACGACAGGTTAACACCGGGGAGCTGTTTTTT. Translated: CASSERQVNTGELFF.

In this sample, this clonotype turned up a few times. The chain has TRBV29-1 and TRBJ2-7, with D possibly being TRBD1 or TRBD2 (5 bases each). The CDR3 spans 13 residues. Looked up from germline, CDR1 is SQVTM and CDR2 is ANQGSEA. The ends were cut back, 4 bases at V and 2 bases at J, with 12 bases in the middle. The CDR3 here is CSVVIMGAYEQYF. DNA of the CDR3: TGCAGCGTTGTTATTATGGGGGCCTACGAGCAGTACTTC.

CDR3 sequence (DNA): TGTGCCAGCAGTGAACCAGAAAGGGGACTAGCGGCGGAGACCCAGTACTTC. Amino acids: CASSEPERGLAAETQYF. This chain uses TRBV2 with TRBJ2-4; 11 nucleotides match TRBD2. The end of the DNA aligns better with TRBJ2-5, so the J call may be wrong. This CDR3 is built from 17 residues. The germline V gene encodes CDR1 SNHLY and CDR2 FYNNEI.